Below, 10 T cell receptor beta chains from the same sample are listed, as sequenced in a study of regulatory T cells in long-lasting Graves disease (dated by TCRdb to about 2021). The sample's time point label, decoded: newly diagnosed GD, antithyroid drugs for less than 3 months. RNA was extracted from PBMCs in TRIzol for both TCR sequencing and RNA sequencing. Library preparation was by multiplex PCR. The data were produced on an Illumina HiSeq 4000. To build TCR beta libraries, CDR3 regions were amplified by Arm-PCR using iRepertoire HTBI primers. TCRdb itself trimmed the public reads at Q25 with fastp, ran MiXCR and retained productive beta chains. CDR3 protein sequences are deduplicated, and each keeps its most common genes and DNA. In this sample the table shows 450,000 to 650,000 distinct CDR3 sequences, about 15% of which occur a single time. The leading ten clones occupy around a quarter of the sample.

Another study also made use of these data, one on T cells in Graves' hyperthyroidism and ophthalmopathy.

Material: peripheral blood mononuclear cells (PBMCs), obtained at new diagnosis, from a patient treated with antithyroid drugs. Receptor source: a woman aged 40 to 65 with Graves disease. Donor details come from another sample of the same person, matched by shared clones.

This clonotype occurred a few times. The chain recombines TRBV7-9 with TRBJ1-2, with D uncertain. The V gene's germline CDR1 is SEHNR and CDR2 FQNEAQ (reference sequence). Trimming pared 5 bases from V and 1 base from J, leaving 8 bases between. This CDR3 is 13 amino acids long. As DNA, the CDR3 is TGTGCCAGCAGCCTAGAAGATAACTATGGCTACACCTTC. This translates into CASSLEDNYGYTF.

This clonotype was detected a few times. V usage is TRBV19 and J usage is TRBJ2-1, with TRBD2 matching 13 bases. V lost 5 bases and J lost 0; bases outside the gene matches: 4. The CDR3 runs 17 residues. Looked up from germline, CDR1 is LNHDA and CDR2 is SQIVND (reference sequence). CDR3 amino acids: CASSHGTSGTSYNEQFF. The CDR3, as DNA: TGTGCCAGTAGTCATGGGACTAGCGGGACCTCCTACAATGAGCAGTTCTTC.

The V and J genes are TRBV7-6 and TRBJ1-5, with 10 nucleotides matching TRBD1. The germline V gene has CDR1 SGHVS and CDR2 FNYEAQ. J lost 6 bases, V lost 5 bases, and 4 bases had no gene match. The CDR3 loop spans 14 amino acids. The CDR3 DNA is TGTGCCAGCAGCCACGGACAGGGGGGTCAGCCCCAGCATTTT. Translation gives CASSHGQGGQPQHF. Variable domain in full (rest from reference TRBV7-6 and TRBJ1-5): GAGVSQSPRYKVTKRGQDVALRCDPISGHVSLYWYRQALGQGPEFLTYFNYEAQQDKSGLPNDRFSAERPEGSISTLTIQRTEQRDSAMYRCASSHGQGGQPQHFGDGTRLSIL.

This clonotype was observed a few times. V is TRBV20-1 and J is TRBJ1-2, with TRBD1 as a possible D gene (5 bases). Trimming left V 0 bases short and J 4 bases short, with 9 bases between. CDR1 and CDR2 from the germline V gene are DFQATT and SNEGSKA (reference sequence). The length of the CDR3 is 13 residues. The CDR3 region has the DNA TGCAGTGCTAGAGATCGGGGGGGCTATGGCTACACCTTC. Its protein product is CSARDRGGYGYTF.

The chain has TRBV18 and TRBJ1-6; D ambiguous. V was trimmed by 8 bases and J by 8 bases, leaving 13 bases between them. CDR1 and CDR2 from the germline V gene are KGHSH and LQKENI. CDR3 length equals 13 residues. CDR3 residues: CASTTNTDSPLHF. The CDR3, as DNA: TGTGCCAGCACGACGAACACGGATTCACCCCTCCACTTT.

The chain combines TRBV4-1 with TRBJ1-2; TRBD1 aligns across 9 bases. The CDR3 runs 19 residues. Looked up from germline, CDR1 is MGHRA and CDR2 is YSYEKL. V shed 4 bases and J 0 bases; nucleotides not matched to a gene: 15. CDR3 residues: CASSPTRTGAFLANYGYTF. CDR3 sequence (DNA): TGCGCCAGCAGCCCCACTCGGACAGGGGCTTTCCTGGCTAACTATGGCTACACCTTC.

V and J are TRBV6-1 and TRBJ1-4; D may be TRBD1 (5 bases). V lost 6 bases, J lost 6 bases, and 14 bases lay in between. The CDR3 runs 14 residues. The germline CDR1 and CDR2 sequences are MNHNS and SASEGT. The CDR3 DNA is TGTGCCAGCAGAGGGACCGATGGTTATGAAAAACTGTTTTTT. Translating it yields CASRGTDGYEKLFF.

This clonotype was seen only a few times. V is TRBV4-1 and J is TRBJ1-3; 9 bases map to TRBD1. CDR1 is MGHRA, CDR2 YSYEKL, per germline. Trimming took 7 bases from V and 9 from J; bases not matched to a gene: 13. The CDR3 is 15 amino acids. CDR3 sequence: CASNSDGGQGGTIYF. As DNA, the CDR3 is TGCGCCAGCAACTCCGACGGGGGACAGGGTGGCACCATATATTTT.

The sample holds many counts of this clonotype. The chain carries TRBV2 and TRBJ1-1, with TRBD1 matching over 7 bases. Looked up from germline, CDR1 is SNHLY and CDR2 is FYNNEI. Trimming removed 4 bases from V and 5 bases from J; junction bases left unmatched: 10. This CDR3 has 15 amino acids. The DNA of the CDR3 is TGTGCCAGCAGTGCTGGAAGGGGGCGCGAGACTGAAGCTTTCTTT. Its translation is CASSAGRGRETEAFF.

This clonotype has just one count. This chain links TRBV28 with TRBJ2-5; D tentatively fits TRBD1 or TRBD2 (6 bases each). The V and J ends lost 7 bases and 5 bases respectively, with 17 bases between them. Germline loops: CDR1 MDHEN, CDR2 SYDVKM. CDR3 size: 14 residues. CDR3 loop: CASNLVGGAETQYF. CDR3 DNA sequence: TGTGCCAGCAACTTAGTCGGGGGCGCGGAGACCCAGTACTTC.